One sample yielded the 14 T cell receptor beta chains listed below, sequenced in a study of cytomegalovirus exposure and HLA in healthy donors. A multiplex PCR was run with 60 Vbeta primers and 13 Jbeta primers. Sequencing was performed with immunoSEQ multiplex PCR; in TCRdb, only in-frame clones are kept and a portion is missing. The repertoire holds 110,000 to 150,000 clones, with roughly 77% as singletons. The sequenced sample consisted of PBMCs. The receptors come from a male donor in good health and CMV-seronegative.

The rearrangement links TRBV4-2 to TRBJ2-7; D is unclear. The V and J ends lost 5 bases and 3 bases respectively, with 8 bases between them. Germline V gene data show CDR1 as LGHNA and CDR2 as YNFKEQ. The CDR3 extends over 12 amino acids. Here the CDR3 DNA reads TGTGCCAGCAGCAGCGACGGCTACGAGCAGTACTTC. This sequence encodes CASSSDGYEQYF.

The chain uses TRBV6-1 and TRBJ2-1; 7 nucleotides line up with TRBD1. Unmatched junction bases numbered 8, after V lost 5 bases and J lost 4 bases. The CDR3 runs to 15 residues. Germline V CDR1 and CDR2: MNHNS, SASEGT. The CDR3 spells CASSKTGQFYNEQFF. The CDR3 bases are TGTGCCAGCAGTAAGACGGGACAGTTTTACAATGAGCAGTTCTTC.

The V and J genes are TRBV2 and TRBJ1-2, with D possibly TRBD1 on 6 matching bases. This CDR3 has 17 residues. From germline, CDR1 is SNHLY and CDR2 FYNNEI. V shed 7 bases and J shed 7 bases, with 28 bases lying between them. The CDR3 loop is CASTPGEGTGGLGGYTF. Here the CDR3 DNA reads TGTGCCAGCACCCCAGGGGAGGGCACCGGCGGGTTAGGTGGCTACACCTTC.

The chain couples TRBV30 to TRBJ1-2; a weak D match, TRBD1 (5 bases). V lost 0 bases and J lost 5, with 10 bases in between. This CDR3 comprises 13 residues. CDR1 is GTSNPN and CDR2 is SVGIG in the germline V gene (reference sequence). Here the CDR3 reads CAWSVPGRYGYTF. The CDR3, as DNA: TGTGCCTGGAGTGTCCCAGGGCGGTATGGCTACACCTTC.

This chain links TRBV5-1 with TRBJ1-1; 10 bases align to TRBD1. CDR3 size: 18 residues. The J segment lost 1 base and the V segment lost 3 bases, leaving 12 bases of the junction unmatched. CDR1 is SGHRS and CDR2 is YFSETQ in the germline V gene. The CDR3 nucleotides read TGCGCCAGCAGCTGGGGACAGGGGACACTTGGACCGAACACTGAAGCTTTCTTT. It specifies CASSWGQGTLGPNTEAFF.

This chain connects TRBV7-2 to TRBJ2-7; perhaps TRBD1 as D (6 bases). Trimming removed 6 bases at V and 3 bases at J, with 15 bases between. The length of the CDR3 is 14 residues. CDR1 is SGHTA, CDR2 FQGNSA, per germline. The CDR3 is CASRLGGPIYEQYF. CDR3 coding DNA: TGTGCCAGCAGGCTAGGGGGTCCGATCTACGAGCAGTACTTC.

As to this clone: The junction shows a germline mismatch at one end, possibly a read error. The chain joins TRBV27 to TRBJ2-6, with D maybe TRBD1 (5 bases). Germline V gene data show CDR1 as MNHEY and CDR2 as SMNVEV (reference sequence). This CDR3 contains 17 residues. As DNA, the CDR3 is TGTGCCAGCAGTCCCTACCAGTACCTATCTGGGGCCAACGGCCTGACTTTC. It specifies CASSPYQYLSGANGLTF. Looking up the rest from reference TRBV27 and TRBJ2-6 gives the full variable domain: EAQVTQNPRYLITVTGKKLTVTCSQNMNHEYMSWYRQDPGLGLRQIYYSMNVEVTDKGDVPEGYKVSRKEKRNFPLILESPSPNQTSLYFCASSPYQYLSGANGLTFGAGSRLTVL.

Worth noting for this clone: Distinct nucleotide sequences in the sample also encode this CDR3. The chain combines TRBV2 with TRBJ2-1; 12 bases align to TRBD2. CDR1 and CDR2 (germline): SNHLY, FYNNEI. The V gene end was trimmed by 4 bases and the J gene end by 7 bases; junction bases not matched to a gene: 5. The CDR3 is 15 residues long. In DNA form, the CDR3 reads TGTGCCAGCAGTGGTGGGCTAGCGGGGGGGAATGAGCAGTTCTTC. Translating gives CASSGGLAGGNEQFF.

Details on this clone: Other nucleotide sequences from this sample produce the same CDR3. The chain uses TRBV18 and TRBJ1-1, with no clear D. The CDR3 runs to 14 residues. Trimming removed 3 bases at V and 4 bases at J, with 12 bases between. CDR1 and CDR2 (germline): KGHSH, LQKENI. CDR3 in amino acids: CASSPGTEGTEAFF. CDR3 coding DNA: TGTGCCAGCTCACCGGGCACTGAGGGCACTGAAGCTTTCTTT. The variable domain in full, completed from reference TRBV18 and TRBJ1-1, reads NAGVMQNPRHLVRRRGQEARLRCSPMKGHSHVYWYRQLPEEGLKFMVYLQKENIIDESGMPKERFSAEFPKEGPSILRIQQVVRGDSAAYFCASSPGTEGTEAFFGQGTRLTVV.

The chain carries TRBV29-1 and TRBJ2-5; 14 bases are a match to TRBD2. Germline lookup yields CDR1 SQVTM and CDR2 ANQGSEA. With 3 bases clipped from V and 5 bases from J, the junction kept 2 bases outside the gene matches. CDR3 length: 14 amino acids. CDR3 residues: CSVEGLAGAETQYF. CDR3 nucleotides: TGCAGCGTTGAGGGACTAGCGGGGGCGGAGACCCAGTACTTC.

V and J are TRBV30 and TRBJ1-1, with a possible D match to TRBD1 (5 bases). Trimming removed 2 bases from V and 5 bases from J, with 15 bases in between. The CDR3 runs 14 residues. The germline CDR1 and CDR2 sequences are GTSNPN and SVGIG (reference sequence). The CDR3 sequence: CAWSRRGGGTEAFF. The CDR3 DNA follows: TGTGCCTGGAGTCGTCGGGGGGGAGGAACTGAAGCTTTCTTT.

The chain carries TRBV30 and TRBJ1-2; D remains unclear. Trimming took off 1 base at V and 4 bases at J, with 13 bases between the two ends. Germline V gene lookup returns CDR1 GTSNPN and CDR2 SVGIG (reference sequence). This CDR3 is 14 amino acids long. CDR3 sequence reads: CAWSAGRGSYGYTF. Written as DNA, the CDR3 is TGTGCCTGGAGTGCGGGCCGGGGTAGCTATGGCTACACCTTC. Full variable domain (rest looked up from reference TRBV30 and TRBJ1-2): SQTIHQWPATLVQPVGSPLSLECTVEGTSNPNLYWYRQAAGRGLQLLFYSVGIGQISSEVPQNLSASRPQDRQFILSSKKLLLSDSGFYLCAWSAGRGSYGYTFGSGTRLTVV.

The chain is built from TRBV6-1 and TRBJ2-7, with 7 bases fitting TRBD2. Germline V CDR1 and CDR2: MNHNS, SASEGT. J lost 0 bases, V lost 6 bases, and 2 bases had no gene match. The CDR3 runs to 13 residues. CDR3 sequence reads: CASSTSVSYEQYF. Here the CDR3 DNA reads TGTGCCAGCAGCACTAGCGTCTCCTACGAGCAGTACTTC.

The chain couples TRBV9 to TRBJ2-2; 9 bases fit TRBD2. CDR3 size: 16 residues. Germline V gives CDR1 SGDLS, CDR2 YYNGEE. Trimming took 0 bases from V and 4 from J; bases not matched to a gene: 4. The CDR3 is CASSVEAGGSTGELFF. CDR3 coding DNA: TGTGCCAGCAGCGTAGAGGCGGGGGGGTCCACCGGGGAGCTGTTTTTT.